This record looks at one T cell receptor (beta chain) sequence and its context. The antigen remains unidentified. This sample is part of a study of early T cells in non-severe SARS-CoV-2 infection. Study details: Bulk RNA taken from unsorted whole blood was sequenced, leaving chains unpaired.

Germline V CDR1 and CDR2: SQVTM, ANQGSEA. The CDR3 is 14 residues long. V lost 4 bases, J lost 0 bases, and 10 bases lay in between. Study-wide results and limits: Comparison of clonotypes with VDJdb favored anti-spike CD8 responses while missing private and CD4 specificities.

Each single cDNA molecule received a unique molecular identifier. TCRdb passed the 5' RACE reads through MiXCR, listing each CDR3 protein once. The sample records some 50,000 distinct CDR3 sequences, roughly 8.7% being singletons. Source: whole blood, taken at baseline. This receptor was taken from an adult who was a healthcare worker with PCR-confirmed SARS-CoV-2 infection or an uninfected control (not recorded which). The J gene is TRBJ2-1, the V gene TRBV29-1, with D possibly matching TRBD1 (6 bases). This CDR3 reads CSVADRSSYNEQFF. DNA for the CDR3: TGCAGCGTTGCGGACAGAAGCTCCTACAATGAGCAGTTCTTC.